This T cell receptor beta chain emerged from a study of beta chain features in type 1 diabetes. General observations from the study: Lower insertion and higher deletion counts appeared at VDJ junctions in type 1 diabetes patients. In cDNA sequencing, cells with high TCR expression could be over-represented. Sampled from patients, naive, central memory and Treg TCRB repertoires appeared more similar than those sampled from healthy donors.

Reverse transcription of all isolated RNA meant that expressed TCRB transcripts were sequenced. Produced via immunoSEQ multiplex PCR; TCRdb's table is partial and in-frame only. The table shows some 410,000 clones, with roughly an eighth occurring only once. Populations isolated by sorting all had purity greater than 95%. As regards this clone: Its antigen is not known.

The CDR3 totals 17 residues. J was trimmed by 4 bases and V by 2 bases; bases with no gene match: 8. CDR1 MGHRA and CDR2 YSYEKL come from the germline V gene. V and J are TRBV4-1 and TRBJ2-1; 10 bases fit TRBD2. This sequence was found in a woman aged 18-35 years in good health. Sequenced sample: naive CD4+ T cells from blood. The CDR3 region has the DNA TGCGCCAGCAGCCAACCACCTCTAGCGGGGGCGTACAATGAGCAGTTCTTC. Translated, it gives CASSQPPLAGAYNEQFF.